The 25 T cell receptor beta chains in this list originate from one sample, sequenced in a study of blood T cell repertoires in COVID-19. Clones were read by immunoSEQ multiplex PCR, and TCRdb kept only the in-frame ones, dropping some. Seen here are roughly 70,000 clones, about four fifths observed once, and the top ten hold roughly 4.5%. The specimen sequenced was peripheral blood. The receptors were gathered from a woman aged 60-70 years with acute or convalescent COVID-19.

This clone was found a few times. The chain couples TRBV19 to TRBJ1-5; tentatively, D is TRBD1 (5 bases). V was shortened by 7 bases and J by 6 bases, with 19 bases between the two germline ends. The CDR3 runs to 15 residues. In germline, CDR1 is LNHDA, CDR2 SQIVND (reference sequence). CDR3 region: CASTITARVGQPQHF. As DNA, the CDR3 is TGTGCCAGTACCATAACCGCCAGGGTGGGTCAGCCCCAGCATTTT.

The rearrangement links TRBV9 to TRBJ2-3; 7 bases match TRBD2. CDR1 is SGDLS, CDR2 YYNGEE, per germline. The V segment lost 0 bases and the J segment 2 bases; nucleotides outside the gene matches: 3. The CDR3 consists of 15 residues. The CDR3: CASSVVGGNTDTQYF. CDR3 coding DNA: TGTGCCAGCAGCGTAGTGGGGGGGAACACAGATACGCAGTATTTT.

The V gene is TRBV10-3, the J gene TRBJ2-1, with 11 bases aligning to TRBD2. V lost 5 bases, J lost 9 bases, and 6 bases stayed unmatched. CDR3 length: 14 amino acids. Per germline, CDR1 ENHRY and CDR2 SYGVKD. In DNA, the CDR3 is TGTGCCATCAGTCCGACTAGCGGGGTAGGTGAGCAGTTCTTC. Encoded protein: CAISPTSGVGEQFF.

This chain uses TRBV6-1 with TRBJ1-2, with 7 positions matching TRBD1. The trim removed 3 bases at V and 2 bases at J, leaving 3 bases unmatched. This CDR3 region has 14 residues. The germline gives CDR1 MNHNS, CDR2 SASEGT. CDR3 DNA: TGTGCCAGCAGTGAGACAGGGCGAAACTATGGCTACACCTTC. Translation gives CASSETGRNYGYTF.

CDR3 protein: CASSIGGDSGYTF. Written as DNA, the CDR3 is TGTGCCAGTAGTATTGGGGGGGATAGTGGCTACACCTTC. The rearrangement uses TRBV19 and TRBJ1-2; TRBD1 might be the D (5 bases). This CDR3 is 13 amino acids long. Deletions cut 3 bases from V and 7 bases from J, with 12 bases between. Germline V CDR1 and CDR2: LNHDA, SQIVND (reference sequence).

This clone was seen only once. The CDR3: CASIGVNEQFF. The CDR3, as DNA: TGTGCCAGCATAGGGGTCAATGAGCAGTTCTTC. The V gene is TRBV2, the J gene TRBJ2-1; TRBD1 might be the D (5 bases). CDR1 is SNHLY, CDR2 FYNNEI, per germline. Trimming removed 7 bases at V and 6 bases at J, with 7 bases between. The CDR3 sequence is 11 residues long.

This clone is medium-sized (0.01 to 0.1%). The chain has TRBV6-4 and TRBJ2-2, with 10 bases aligning to TRBD2. The CDR3 has 14 amino acids. Per germline, CDR1 MRHNA and CDR2 SNTAGT. V lost 2 bases to trimming and J lost 6 bases; unmatched junction nucleotides: 0. The CDR3 spells CASSDSGGAGELFF. The CDR3 DNA reads as TGTGCCAGCAGTGACAGCGGGGGGGCCGGGGAGCTGTTTTTT.

CDR3 DNA: TGTGCCAGCAGCTCAGACAGGGGGCCAACTGGGGCCAACGTCCTGACTTTC. It encodes CASSSDRGPTGANVLTF. This chain uses TRBV7-9 with TRBJ2-6; TRBD1 agrees at 10 bases. The germline CDR1 and CDR2 sequences are SEHNR and FQNEAQ (reference sequence). With 4 bases clipped from V and 2 bases from J, the junction kept 5 bases outside the gene matches. The CDR3 runs to 17 residues.

Note on this clone: The sample has other DNA sequences that encode this CDR3 too. The chain's CDR3 is CASSPGGTGAYEQYF. The CDR3 DNA reads as TGCGCCAGCAGCCCTGGGGGGACCGGGGCCTACGAGCAGTACTTC. J is TRBJ2-7 and V is TRBV5-1, with a tentative D call TRBD2 (6 bases). Trimming removed 4 bases from V and 2 bases from J, with 16 bases in between. The CDR3 contains 15 residues. The germline V gene has CDR1 SGHRS and CDR2 YFSETQ. The variable domain in full, completed from reference TRBV5-1 and TRBJ2-7, reads KAGVTQTPRYLIKTRGQQVTLSCSPISGHRSVSWYQQTPGQGLQFLFEYFSETQRNKGNFPGRFSGRQFSNSRSEMNVSTLELGDSALYLCASSPGGTGAYEQYFGPGTRLTVT.

The CDR3 spells CASFRGGRNTEAFF. CDR3 coding DNA: TGTGCCAGCTTCCGGGGGGGGCGGAACACTGAAGCTTTCTTT. The chain combines TRBV6-5 with TRBJ1-1; possible D gene TRBD1, 6 bases. This CDR3 is built from 14 residues. Germline-derived CDR1 and CDR2 are MNHEY and SVGAGI. V lost 8 bases and J lost 1, with 14 bases in between.

This clone has only a few counts. CDR3 region: CATRQGNEKLFF. CDR3 sequence (DNA): TGTGCCACGCGACAGGGTAATGAAAAACTGTTTTTT. The V call is TRBV19, the J call TRBJ1-4, with 7 bases aligning to TRBD1. The germline V gene encodes CDR1 LNHDA and CDR2 SQIVND (reference sequence). Germline trimming cut 10 bases from V and 4 bases from J; bases unmatched to any gene: 3. The CDR3 extends over 12 amino acids.

A few counts support this clone. The CDR3 loop is CASSIGEAQPQHF. In DNA form, the CDR3 reads TGTGCCAGTAGTATAGGAGAAGCTCAGCCCCAGCATTTT. The chain joins TRBV19 to TRBJ1-5; D ambiguous. The CDR3 is 13 amino acids. V lost 1 base and J lost 6, with 7 bases in between. Germline V gene lookup returns CDR1 LNHDA and CDR2 SQIVND (reference sequence).

The chain combines TRBV6-6 with TRBJ2-1; 12 bases are a match to TRBD2. CDR1 MNHNY and CDR2 SVGAGI come from the germline V gene (reference sequence). Unmatched junction bases numbered 8, after V lost 6 bases and J lost 5 bases. There are 16 residues in the CDR3. This CDR3 reads CASSNQASGGDNEQFF. The CDR3 DNA follows: TGTGCCAGCAGCAATCAGGCTAGCGGGGGGGACAATGAGCAGTTCTTC.

The V call is TRBV18, the J call TRBJ1-1; 9 positions agree with TRBD1. Trimming removed 3 bases from V and 3 bases from J; junction bases left unmatched: 5. The CDR3 length is 15 residues. Germline loops: CDR1 KGHSH, CDR2 LQKENI. In DNA form, the CDR3 reads TGTGCCAGCTCACCCCGGGACAGGGTACACACTGAAGCTTTCTTT. As protein: CASSPRDRVHTEAFF.

This rearrangement joins TRBV5-5 to TRBJ1-3; unclear D gene. Trimming stripped 0 bases from V and 0 bases from J, with 10 bases between. The CDR3 consists of 16 residues. Germline V gene sequence: CDR1 SGHKS, CDR2 YYEKEE (reference sequence). CDR3 coding DNA: TGTGCCAGCAGCTTGGTCGCGGTTCCCTCTGGAAACACCATATATTTT. This gives the protein CASSLVAVPSGNTIYF. Complete variable domain (other parts from reference TRBV5-5 and TRBJ1-3): DAGVTQSPTHLIKTRGQQVTLRCSPISGHKSVSWYQQVLGQGPQFIFQYYEKEERGRGNFPDRFSARQFPNYSSELNVNALLLGDSALYLCASSLVAVPSGNTIYFGEGSWLTVV.

V usage is TRBV10-3 and J usage is TRBJ1-1, with 7 bases identical to TRBD1. CDR1 is ENHRY, CDR2 SYGVKD, per germline. J lost 12 bases, V lost 3 bases, and 13 bases had no gene match. CDR3 length equals 14 residues. The CDR3 region has the DNA TGTGCCATCAGTGAAGGGACAGACTCCCGGAAAACTTTCTTT. This gives the protein CAISEGTDSRKTFF.

The chain carries TRBV7-9 and TRBJ2-3; tentative D call: TRBD1 (6 bases). The CDR3 runs to 19 residues. Germline CDR1 and CDR2: SEHNR and FQNEAQ (reference sequence). The V and J ends lost 0 bases and 3 bases respectively, with 22 bases between them. CDR3 sequence reads: CASSLAIGGSGFGTDTQYF. In DNA, the CDR3 is TGTGCCAGCAGCTTAGCCATAGGGGGAAGTGGCTTTGGGACAGATACGCAGTATTTT.

The chain uses TRBV7-9 and TRBJ1-1; no reliable D call. The CDR3 totals 11 residues. Per the germline V gene, CDR1 is SEHNR and CDR2 is FQNEAQ (reference sequence). V lost 3 bases and J 3 bases, leaving 2 bases between the germline ends. The CDR3 reads CASSFDTEAFF. The CDR3 DNA sequence: TGTGCCAGCAGCTTCGACACTGAAGCTTTCTTT.

This chain joins TRBV19 and TRBJ2-7; D call uncertain. V was shortened by 11 bases and J by 2 bases, with 16 bases between the two germline ends. Germline V CDR1 and CDR2: LNHDA, SQIVND (reference sequence). CDR3 length equals 13 residues. CDR3: CAPRCLAPYEQYF. In nucleotides, the CDR3 is TGTGCCCCTCGCTGCCTGGCCCCCTACGAGCAGTACTTC.

The chain couples TRBV6-6 to TRBJ1-3; 9 nucleotides match TRBD1. CDR3 length: 15 amino acids. Germline V gives CDR1 MNHNY, CDR2 SVGAGI (reference sequence). Unmatched junction bases numbered 4, after V lost 5 bases and J lost 2 bases. The CDR3 DNA reads TGTGCCAGCAGTACCGGGACAGGGACTGGAAACACCATATATTTT. Translation gives CASSTGTGTGNTIYF.

V and J are TRBV19 and TRBJ1-4; no definite D call. The CDR3 spans 15 residues. The V and J ends lost 4 bases and 0 bases respectively, with 9 bases between them. Germline-derived CDR1 and CDR2 are LNHDA and SQIVND (reference sequence). CDR3 in DNA: TGTGCCAGTAGTAGAGGCCTTGCAACTAATGAAAAACTGTTTTTT. Protein product: CASSRGLATNEKLFF.

The CDR3 protein is CASTPQGVGEKLFF. Written as DNA, the CDR3 is TGTGCCAGCACCCCGCAAGGGGTTGGCGAAAAACTGTTTTTT. The rearrangement uses TRBV2 and TRBJ1-4; tentatively, D is TRBD1 (5 bases). CDR3 length: 14 amino acids. The V end lost 7 bases, the J end lost 8 bases, and 17 bases lay between the germline ends. CDR1 and CDR2 from the germline V gene are SNHLY and FYNNEI. Filled out from reference TRBV2 and TRBJ1-4, the complete variable domain reads EPEVTQTPSHQVTQMGQEVILRCVPISNHLYFYWYRQILGQKVEFLVSFYNNEISEKSEIFDDQFSVERPDGSNFTLKIRSTKLEDSAMYFCASTPQGVGEKLFFGSGTQLSVL.

This chain joins TRBV19 and TRBJ1-4, with a possible D match to TRBD1 (6 bases). Germline V CDR1 and CDR2: LNHDA, SQIVND (reference sequence). CDR3 length: 16 residues. The ends were cut back, 4 bases at V and 4 bases at J, with 16 bases in the middle. The CDR3 here is CASSTQTGQGNEKLFF. The DNA for the CDR3 is TGTGCCAGTAGTACCCAGACAGGCCAGGGTAATGAAAAACTGTTTTTT.

This chain links TRBV14 with TRBJ1-2; D not resolved. The germline CDR1 and CDR2 sequences are SGHDN and FVKESK. The CDR3 covers 18 residues. The ends were cut back, 0 bases at V and 0 bases at J, with 17 bases in the middle. The chain's CDR3 is CASSQDKRSREANYGYTF. The CDR3 DNA reads TGTGCCAGCAGCCAAGATAAACGGAGTAGGGAGGCTAACTATGGCTACACCTTC.

This chain connects TRBV6-6 to TRBJ2-3, with 8 bases identical to TRBD2. The CDR3 length is 14 residues. The germline gives CDR1 MNHNY, CDR2 SVGAGI (reference sequence). V trimming: 8 bases; J trimming: 5 bases; junction bases outside the gene matches: 9. As DNA, the CDR3 is TGTGCCAGCGCGGTAGCGGGGAATAGAGATACGCAGTATTTT. This encodes CASAVAGNRDTQYF.